Described below is a single T cell receptor (beta chain) sequence and its context. The antigen remains unidentified. The data are from a study of naive and memory T cell subsets. Both TRBC1 and TRBC2 were covered by a beta constant-region primer of two equimolar oligonucleotides. Nested alpha and beta constant-region primers with the SP2 primer drove four PCR rounds on ligated cDNA. An oligonucleotide with the SP2 primer and a 12-nucleotide UMI was ligated to the cDNA 3' end. TCRdb reanalysed the UMI-ligation and nested PCR reads using MiXCR and keeps one entry per CDR3 protein. The sample comprises more than 95,000 distinct CDR3 sequences, more than 14% of which are singletons, and around 2.7% rests with the top ten. CDR3 length: 13 residues. Germline CDR1 is SGHRS and CDR2 is YFSETQ. The ends were cut back, 7 bases at V and 0 bases at J, with 11 bases in the middle. Study results and caveats: Over 90% of naive TCR sequences appeared only once after error correction, unlike memory subsets. Naive repertoires, especially CD8, held a few larger clonotypes, possibly memory cells re-expressing CD45RA.

The source of this sequence is a human donor in good health. The sample comprised naive CD8+ T cells from blood. This chain connects TRBV5-1 to TRBJ2-7; D is perhaps TRBD1 (6 bases). This CDR3 is CASSDSPSYEQYF. DNA for the CDR3: TGCGCCAGCTCGGACAGCCCCTCCTACGAGCAGTACTTC.